The clone carrying this T cell receptor beta chain appeared many times. These data come from a study of T cell repertoires in cytomegalovirus infection. MiXCR was run by TCRdb on the reads, yielding one entry per CDR3 protein. Of around 290,000 distinct CDR3 sequences listed, 20% to 30% are singletons. The clonotype comes from a human donor in good health (CMV status not recorded). Some clones in this sample may be carry-over from other donors' samples. Sequenced sample: PBMCs.

CDR3 sequence: CASTEGISVYEQYF. The CDR3 DNA follows: TGTGCCAGCACCGAGGGCATCTCGGTCTACGAGCAGTACTTC. The chain carries TRBV7-2 and TRBJ2-7, with D maybe TRBD2 (5 bases). With 7 bases removed from V and 3 bases from J, the gap between germline ends came to 16 bases. CDR3 length equals 14 residues. CDR1 SGHTA and CDR2 FQGNSA come from the germline V gene. Using reference TRBV7-2 and TRBJ2-7 for the parts outside the CDR3, the full variable domain is GAGVSQSPSNKVTEKGKDVELRCDPISGHTALYWYRQSLGQGLEFLIYFQGNSAPDKSGLPSDRFSAERTGGSVSTLTIQRTQQEDSAVYLCASTEGISVYEQYFGPGTRLTVT.